This TCR beta chain was captured in a study of post-analysis software for immune sequencing data. Overall study results and limits: Among multiple sclerosis patients, normalized Chao1 diversity was significantly below that of controls. Five TRBV segments were more frequent in patients than controls; TRBV5-6, TRBV5-1 and TRBV20-1 belonged to this group.

Unique molecular identifiers had been added to the TCR beta cDNA libraries. T cells numbering about 0.85 to 11 million gave rise to roughly 0.5 million cDNA molecules. One entry per CDR3 protein results from TCRdb running MiXCR on the PCR reads. The table has some 190,000 distinct CDR3 sequences, 29% seen once. V was clipped by 4 bases and J by 9 bases; unmatched bases: 14. CDR3 size: 16 residues. CDR1 SGHAT and CDR2 FQNNGV come from the germline V gene. This clonotype was recorded many times. Its antigen is not known. The chain carries TRBV11-2 and TRBJ2-3, with TRBD1 matching 9 bases. The sequenced sample consisted of blood. The receptor was derived from a girl aged 2-17 years with multiple sclerosis. Here the CDR3 DNA reads TGTGCCAGCAGCTCGACTCTGGGAAGGACAGGGGAGACGCAGTATTTT. Protein sequence: CASSSTLGRTGETQYF. Supplemented by reference TRBV11-2 and TRBJ2-3, the full variable domain reads EAGVAQSPRYKIIEKRQSVAFWCNPISGHATLYWYQQILGQGPKLLIQFQNNGVVDDSQLPKDRFSAERLKGVDSTLKIQPAKLEDSAVYLCASSSTLGRTGETQYFGPGTRLTVL.